This T cell receptor (beta chain) was captured by sequencing in a study of shared clonotypes between healthy human individuals. On the study more broadly: CD8 memory received one plate per donor, CD8 naive two, CD4 memory three and CD4 naive three.

For this clone: The antigen remains unidentified.

The CDR3 spans 15 residues. Germline values: CDR1 SNHLY, CDR2 FYNNEI. Trimming removed 7 bases from V and 0 bases from J, with 15 bases in between. Repertoires were generated with immunoSEQ multiplex PCR, while TCRdb's copy carries only in-frame clones and drops some. The sample holds about 980,000 clones; over 75% are singletons and the top ten take over 1.3%. Overall study results and limits: Shared clonotypes: approximately 4.5% naive CD4, under 4% naive CD8, about 2.5% memory CD4, over 0.3% memory CD8. Some clonotypes were shared by all four sorted-subset donors, while others were not shared. The non-shared ones had lower generation probabilities than the shared ones.

The source material was memory CD4+ T cells sorted from blood. Subset noted: CD45RA-negative fraction. The chain uses TRBV2 and TRBJ1-1; no definite D call. The TCR was taken from a man aged 18 to 29 in good health. Here the CDR3 DNA reads TGTGCCAGCACCCCTCGAGAGGGCTTGAACACTGAAGCTTTCTTT. Its translation is CASTPREGLNTEAFF.